The source of this T cell receptor (beta chain) is a study of CD8+ T cells in alopecia areata listed by TCRdb under 2018. About the investigation overall: The treated patients took part in an open-label pilot trial in which moderate-to-severe alopecia areata was treated with oral tofacitinib at 5 to 10 mg twice daily. Tofacitinib was administered for 6 to 18 months, and 6 months of follow-up off drug were then conducted to assess delayed response and recurrence. The study used high-throughput TCRbeta sequencing to examine T cell clonal expansion in alopecia areata, in both the C3H/HeJ mouse model and human patients. In humans, TCRbeta sequencing was performed on scalp tissue and on sorted CD4+ and CD8+ peripheral blood T cells from healthy controls and from patients with patchy or totalis/universalis alopecia areata. Biopsies were taken from tofacitinib-treated patients at baseline and again at 4 and 24 weeks into treatment, and several of those patients also had a later scalp biopsy. Scalp clonality was compared among normal scalp (n=4), patchy alopecia areata scalp (n=8), and alopecia totalis/universalis scalp (n=8). RNA was extracted with the PAXgene miRNA kit for fixed scalp, the miRNeasy kit for PBMCs, and the RNeasy kit for mouse skin. TCRbeta CDR3 regions were amplified by immunoSEQ multiplex PCR using 35 Vbeta forward and 13 Jbeta reverse primers. Overall study results and their limits: Compared with normal scalp, lesional scalp, particularly in alopecia totalis/universalis, had higher clonality and more expanded CD8+ clones, which suggests antigenic drive. Compared with mice, TCR sequences shared between patients were less clear, possibly partly because of HLA diversity across the patient population. Scalp TCR repertoire analysis is complicated because resident alphabeta T cells in normal human skin are also sequenced, whereas mouse skin is dominated by gammadelta T cells.

The label giving this sample's time point can be read as: baseline before oral tofacitinib. Lesional scalp punch biopsies and peripheral blood were collected from alopecia areata patients. PBMCs were separated by density centrifugation and stained for CD3, CD4 and CD8, after which CD4+ and CD8+ T cells were sorted on a FACSAria. In the germline V gene (reference sequence), CDR1 corresponds to MNHEY and CDR2 to SMNVEV. V is pared back by 2 bases and J by 6 bases, with 18 bases lying between the germline termini. The CDR3 measures 16 amino acids from cysteine to phenylalanine. The entry retains the CDR3 DNA only, 48 bases that are in frame from base 1. This clone has a single count. Its antigen target is currently unknown. The record has no base qualities; no much larger clone is one base away. Library creation used the immunoSEQ multiplex PCR assay. RNA was extracted from all samples and reverse transcribed into cDNA as template for TCR sequencing. SuperScript III was used to make first-strand cDNA, primed with a 2:1 mix of oligo-dT and random hexamers. A synthetic immune receptor repertoire was used to assess amplification bias, and residual bias was removed computationally. Processing in the source paper ran as follows. After raw reads were preprocessed to remove errors, the CDR3 was defined following IMGT conventions as running from the conserved cysteine to phenylalanine. Clonality was calculated as 1 minus Shannon entropy normalized by log2 of the number of productive unique TCRs. Scalp TCRbeta sequences were cross-referenced with sorted blood CD4 and CD8 repertoires so that the CD4 or CD8 identity of scalp clones could be inferred. TCRdb re-hosts the immuneACCESS table, in-frame sequences only. Its copies lack some clones; in the studies checked, an unresolved V gene accounts for under half of them, and the cause for the rest is not known. V and J calls and clone size are those listed in that table; D and trimming were worked out from the DNA. A total of 150,000 or so clones appear in this sample, approximately 48% of them only once. Of the sample, approximately 18% is held by the ten largest clones.

The sample here was CD8+ T cells sorted from blood, taken at week 0. This clonotype originated in a human donor with alopecia areata. This receptor chain uses TRBV27 and TRBJ2-3, with no confident D gene call. The CDR3: CASSLRAPKGMDTQYF. The bases read TGTGCCAGCAGTTTAAGGGCCCCAAAGGGTATGGATACGCAGTATTTT.